This T cell receptor beta chain was identified during a study of human T cells and chemical hapten exposure. This clonotype was observed many times. Trimming cost V 5 bases and J 5 bases; bases outside gene matches: 13. The CDR3 runs to 16 residues. Germline V CDR1 and CDR2: SEHNR, FQNEAQ (reference sequence). The time point was: pre-sensitization, week 0. Specified treatment: therapeutic diphenylcyclopropenone sensitization with weekly scalp DPC. Blood draws came first, before each patch test. TCRdb re-analysed the RACE reads in MiXCR, keeping a single row per CDR3 protein. The sample consists of some 98,000 distinct CDR3 sequences, more than 10% of them appearing once.

This clonotype was sampled from a woman aged 55-70 years with alopecia areata. Some clones in this sample may be carry-over from other donors' samples. V and J are TRBV7-9 and TRBJ1-2, with 8 bases identical to TRBD1. Sequencing used whole blood, obtained in connection with sensitization to the hapten diphenylcyclopropenone (DPC). For the CDR3, the DNA is TGTGCCAGCAGCCCACACGGACAGGGAAGGAGATATGGCTACACCTTC. This sequence encodes CASSPHGQGRRYGYTF.